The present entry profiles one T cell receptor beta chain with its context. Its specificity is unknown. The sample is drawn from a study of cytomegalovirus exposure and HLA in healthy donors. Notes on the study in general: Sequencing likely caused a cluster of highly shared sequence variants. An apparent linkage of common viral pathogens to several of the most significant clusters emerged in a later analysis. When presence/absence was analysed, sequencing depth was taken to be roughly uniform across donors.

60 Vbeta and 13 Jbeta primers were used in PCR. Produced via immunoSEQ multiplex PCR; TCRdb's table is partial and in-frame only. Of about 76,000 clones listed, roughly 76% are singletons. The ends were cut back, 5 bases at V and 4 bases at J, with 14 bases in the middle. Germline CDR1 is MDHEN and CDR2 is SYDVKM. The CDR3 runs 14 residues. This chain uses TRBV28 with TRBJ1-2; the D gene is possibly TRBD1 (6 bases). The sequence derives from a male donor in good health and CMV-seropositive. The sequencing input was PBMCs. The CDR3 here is CASSPGGQFYGYTF. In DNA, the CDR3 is TGTGCCAGCAGTCCCGGCGGACAGTTCTATGGCTACACCTTC.